The rows below give T cell receptor beta chains drawn from one sample of a study of technical replicates of blood from several donors. The table came from immunoSEQ multiplex PCR; TCRdb's copy has only in-frame clones and leaves some out. Of roughly 50,000 clones in the sample, roughly 95% were seen once. The material sequenced was PBMCs. The source of these receptors is a human donor in good health. Some clones in this sample may be carry-over from other donors' samples. Both conserved end residues are part of each CDR3. A D gene is named only where the DNA matches it firmly. Not every row has a clone size; where given, it reads once, few, many or a size class.

CASSRDRGRSPLHF TGTGCCAGCAGCAGGGACAGGGGACGTTCACCCCTCCACTTT - 14 TRBJ1-6 TRBV6-5 TRBD1
CASRFDPEAITGELFF TGTGCCAGCAGATTCGACCCCGAGGCCATCACCGGGGAGCTGTTTTTT - 16 TRBJ2-2 TRBV5-4 -
CASSQGAGTSAYEQYF TGCGCCAGCAGCCAAGGGGCAGGGACATCCGCCTACGAGCAGTACTTC - 16 TRBJ2-7 TRBV4-3 -
CASSLGNRGTNTGELFF TGTGCCAGCAGCTTAGGCAATCGGGGAACGAACACCGGGGAGCTGTTTTTT - 17 TRBJ2-2 TRBV7-2 -
CASNMEGTDYGYTF TGTGCCAGCAATATGGAGGGGACTGACTATGGCTACACCTTC - 14 TRBJ1-2 TRBV2 -
CAISATDPYEQYF TGTGCCATCAGTGCGACTGACCCCTACGAGCAGTACTTC - 13 TRBJ2-7 TRBV10-3 -
CASSLVTGTSAEQYF TGTGCCAGCAGCCTGGTCACCGGGACTAGTGCCGAGCAGTACTTC - 15 TRBJ2-7 TRBV7-9 TRBD2
CASSPQGGGARDTQYF TGTGCCAGCAGCCCCCAGGGCGGGGGGGCCCGAGATACGCAGTATTTT - 16 TRBJ2-3 TRBV7-2 TRBD2
CASTTLAGETQYF TGTGCCAGTACCACCCTAGCGGGAGAGACCCAGTACTTC - 13 TRBJ2-5 TRBV19 TRBD2
CASSLGRNEQYF TGTGCCAGCAGCTTGGGCAGAAACGAGCAGTACTTC - 12 TRBJ2-7 TRBV5-4 -
CASSYNQGDGANVLTF TGTGCCAGCAGTTACAATCAGGGGGATGGGGCCAACGTCCTGACTTTC - 16 TRBJ2-6 TRBV6-5 TRBD1
CASSLVAGGSKDTQYF TGTGCCAGCAGCTTAGTAGCGGGGGGGTCTAAAGATACGCAGTATTTT - 16 TRBJ2-3 TRBV7-2 TRBD2
CAISDRATTDTQYF TGTGCCATCTCGGACAGGGCTACCACAGATACGCAGTATTTT - 14 TRBJ2-3 TRBV10-3 TRBD1
CASRPGMNTEAFF TGTGCCAGCCGACCGGGGATGAACACTGAAGCTTTCTTT - 13 TRBJ1-1 TRBV2 -
CASSQGYQGGEKLFF TGCGCCAGCAGCCAAGGTTATCAGGGAGGTGAAAAACTGTTTTTT - 15 TRBJ1-4 TRBV4-3 -
CASRQTGVSYNEQFF TGTGCCAGCAGACAAACAGGGGTGTCCTACAATGAGCAGTTCTTC - 15 TRBJ2-1 TRBV6-5 TRBD1
CASSVDLGDSASGGADTQYF TGTGCCAGCAGCGTAGATTTGGGGGACTCGGCTAGCGGGGGGGCAGATACGCAGTATTTT - 20 TRBJ2-3 TRBV9 TRBD2
CASSATRYGNTIYF TGTGCCAGCAGCGCGACACGGTACGGAAACACCATATATTTT - 14 TRBJ1-3 TRBV6-5 -
CASSPRPTEDFYTEAFF TGTGCCAGCAGCCCCCGCCCGACAGAAGACTTCTACACTGAAGCTTTCTTT - 17 TRBJ1-1 TRBV11-2 -
CASSSPGLAGPRTDTQYF TGTGCCAGCAGCTCCCCGGGACTAGCGGGACCTAGGACAGATACGCAGTATTTT once 18 TRBJ2-3 TRBV7-9 TRBD2
CASSPRRGSGYTF TGTGCCAGCAGCCCGCGCCGGGGGTCTGGCTACACCTTC - 13 TRBJ1-2 TRBV7-9 -
CASSFATSVQETQYF TGTGCCAGCAGTTTTGCAACTAGCGTGCAAGAGACCCAGTACTTC - 15 TRBJ2-5 TRBV27 TRBD2
CASSQERQGSYGYTF TGCGCCAGCAGCCAAGAACGACAGGGATCCTATGGCTACACCTTC once 15 TRBJ1-2 TRBV4-3 TRBD1
CASSYSSGFRQPQHF TGTGCCAGCAGTTACTCGTCAGGGTTCCGGCAGCCCCAGCATTTT - 15 TRBJ1-5 TRBV6-6 -
CACLRTSGKWSYNEQFF TGTGCCTGCCTGAGGACTAGCGGGAAATGGTCCTACAATGAGCAGTTCTTC - 17 TRBJ2-1 TRBV30 TRBD2
CAWSVGGAANEKLFF TGTGCCTGGAGTGTAGGCGGGGCGGCTAATGAAAAACTGTTTTTT - 15 TRBJ1-4 TRBV30 -
CASSPRGVYEQYF TGTGCCAGCTCACCCAGAGGAGTGTACGAGCAGTACTTC once 13 TRBJ2-7 TRBV18 -
CASSLRQGNSPLHF TGTGCCAGCAGTTTAAGACAGGGAAATTCACCCCTCCACTTT - 14 TRBJ1-6 TRBV27 TRBD1
CASSPVRDRAYNEQFF TGTGCCAGCAGTCCAGTCCGGGACAGGGCTTACAATGAGCAGTTCTTC - 16 TRBJ2-1 TRBV7-6 TRBD1
CASSFLAGGPGEQFF TGCGCCAGCAGCTTCTTAGCGGGGGGGCCGGGTGAGCAGTTCTTC - 15 TRBJ2-1 TRBV5-1 TRBD2
CASSTRWTGGSNEQYF TGTGCCAGTAGTACCCGGTGGACAGGGGGCTCAAACGAGCAGTACTTC - 16 TRBJ2-7 TRBV19 TRBD1
CASSPLKRGNRNEQFF TGTGCCAGCAGCCCGCTGAAGCGAGGGAACCGCAATGAGCAGTTCTTC - 16 TRBJ2-1 TRBV5-6 -
CASSLAWGRGQANYGYTF TGCGCCAGCAGCTTGGCCTGGGGCAGGGGTCAAGCTAACTATGGCTACACCTTC - 18 TRBJ1-2 TRBV5-1 -
CASSQDGNGRPDTQYF TGCGCCAGCAGCCAAGATGGGAACGGGAGGCCCGATACGCAGTATTTT - 16 TRBJ2-3 TRBV4-3 TRBD2
CASSQAATGTTTPEAFF TGCGCCAGCAGCCAAGCAGCTACCGGGACAACCACACCTGAAGCTTTCTTT - 17 TRBJ1-1 TRBV4-3 -
CASSPLHDRVSGNTIYF TGTGCCAGCTCACCACTCCATGACAGGGTCTCTGGAAACACCATATATTTT - 17 TRBJ1-3 TRBV18 TRBD1
CASSEAHWGGNQPQHF TGTGCCAGCAGTGAAGCGCATTGGGGGGGCAATCAGCCCCAGCATTTT - 16 TRBJ1-5 TRBV2 -